This TCR beta chain is drawn from a study of CD8+ T cells in alopecia areata. General study findings and limits: Whereas mice showed it more clearly, TCR sharing across patients was murkier, possibly because of HLA. In lesional scalp, particularly from alopecia totalis/universalis, clonality was higher than in normal scalp.

This clone showed up many times. Its matching antigen is unknown. Once RNA had been extracted, it was reverse transcribed into cDNA to act as the sequencing template. Here immunoSEQ multiplex PCR was the method, and the copy in TCRdb shows in-frame clones only, minus some. The data contain 150,000 or so clones, approximately 60% of them singletons. This TCR derives from a human donor in good health. Sequencing input: CD4+ T cells sorted from blood.

CDR3 sequence: CASSRRLAAYEQYF. CDR3 nucleotides: TGTGCCAGCAGCCGCCGACTAGCGGCCTACGAGCAGTACTTC. J is TRBJ2-7 and V is TRBV11-2; 9 bases are shared with TRBD2. Germline CDR1 is SGHAT and CDR2 is FQNNGV. J lost 2 bases, V lost 5 bases, and 4 bases had no gene match. The CDR3 runs to 14 residues.